Below are 3 T cell receptor beta chains sequenced from a single sample in a study of T cells in Graves' hyperthyroidism and ophthalmopathy. Amplified TCR beta CDR3 regions derived from RNA transcripts. Initially, a first-round RT-PCR of the TCR CDR3 employed the HTBI primer set. TCRdb analysed the multiplex PCR reads with MiXCR anew, one entry per CDR3 protein. The sample holds roughly 500,000 distinct CDR3 sequences, 46% seen once. Material: peripheral blood or thyroid tissue (not recorded which). These receptors came from an adult woman with Graves' disease, either hyperthyroidism or ophthalmopathy (not recorded which).

As regards this clonotype: A clone one base away is much larger, so this may be a read error. The chain carries TRBV6-5 and TRBJ2-2, with D perhaps TRBD2 (6 bases). CDR3 length: 16 residues. CDR1 is MNHEY and CDR2 is SVGAGI in the germline V gene. V was shortened by 0 bases and J by 3 bases, with 11 bases between the two germline ends. CDR3 region: CASSYSGGRDTGELFF. CDR3 nucleotides: TGTGCCAGCAGTTACTCGGGGGGTAGGGACACCGGGGAGCTGTTTTTT.

The rearrangement links TRBV11-2 to TRBJ2-2; 7 bases are shared with TRBD2. Germline values: CDR1 SGHAT, CDR2 FQNNGV. The CDR3 totals 15 residues. Trimming at V came to 5 bases and at J to 4 bases, leaving 7 bases not matched to a gene. CDR3 region: CASSALSGSTGELFF. Written as DNA, the CDR3 is TGTGCCAGCAGCGCTCTTAGCGGGTCCACCGGGGAGCTGTTTTTT. The full variable domain, completed using reference TRBV11-2 and TRBJ2-2, is EAGVAQSPRYKIIEKRQSVAFWCNPISGHATLYWYQQILGQGPKLLIQFQNNGVVDDSQLPKDRFSAERLKGVDSTLKIQPAKLEDSAVYLCASSALSGSTGELFFGEGSRLTVL.

This clonotype was recorded at least ten times. The J gene is TRBJ2-7, the V gene TRBV5-4; perhaps TRBD1 as D (6 bases). V shed 1 base and J shed 7 bases, with 12 bases lying between them. The CDR3 runs to 13 residues. CDR1 is SGHNT, CDR2 YYREEE, per germline (reference sequence). The DNA for the CDR3 is TGTGCCAGCAGCTTGCAGGACAGAAGGGAGCAGTACTTC. Encoded protein: CASSLQDRREQYF.